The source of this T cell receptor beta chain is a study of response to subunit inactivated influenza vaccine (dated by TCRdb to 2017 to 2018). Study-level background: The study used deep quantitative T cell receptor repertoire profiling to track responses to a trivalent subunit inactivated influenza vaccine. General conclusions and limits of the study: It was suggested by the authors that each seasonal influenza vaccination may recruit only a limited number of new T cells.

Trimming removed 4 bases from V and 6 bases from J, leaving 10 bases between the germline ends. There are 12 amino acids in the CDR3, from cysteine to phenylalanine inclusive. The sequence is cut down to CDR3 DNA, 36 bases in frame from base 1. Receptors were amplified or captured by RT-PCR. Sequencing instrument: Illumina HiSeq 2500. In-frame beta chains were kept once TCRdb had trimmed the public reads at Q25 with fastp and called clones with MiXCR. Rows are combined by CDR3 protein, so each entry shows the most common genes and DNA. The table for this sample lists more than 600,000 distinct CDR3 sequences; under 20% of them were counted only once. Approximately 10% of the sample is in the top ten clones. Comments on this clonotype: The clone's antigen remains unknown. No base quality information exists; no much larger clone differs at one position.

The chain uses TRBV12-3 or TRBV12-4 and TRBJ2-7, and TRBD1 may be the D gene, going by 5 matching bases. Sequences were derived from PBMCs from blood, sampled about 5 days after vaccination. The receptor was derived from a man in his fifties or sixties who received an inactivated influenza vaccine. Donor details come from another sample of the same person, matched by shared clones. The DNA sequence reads TGTGCCAGCAGTTATGACAGTTCCGAGCAGTACTTC. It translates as CASSYDSSEQYF.